The rows below give T cell receptor beta chains drawn from one sample of a study of shared clonotypes between healthy human individuals. Profiling relied on immunoSEQ multiplex PCR, and the TCRdb table lists in-frame clones only, not all of them. Among some 1 million clones listed, more than 60% were seen once. Sequences were obtained from memory CD4+ T cells sorted from blood. Receptor source: a man in his late teens or twenties in good health. CDR3s include the opening cysteine and the closing phenylalanine or tryptophan. The D gene is left open where the match is weak. Where a row states a size, it is once, few, many or the class of an expanded clone; other rows omit it.

J gene: TRBJ1-1; clone size: NA; D gene: TRBD1; V gene: TRBV11-2; CDR3 protein: CASSIAGGVTEAFF; CDR3 DNA: TGTGCCAGCAGCATCGCAGGGGGGGTCACTGAAGCTTTCTTT
J gene: TRBJ2-3; clone size: few; D gene: NA; V gene: TRBV5-1; CDR3 protein: CASSLSSRGNTDTQYF; CDR3 DNA: TGCGCCAGCAGCTTGAGCTCCAGGGGTAACACAGATACGCAGTATTTT
J gene: TRBJ1-2; clone size: NA; D gene: NA; V gene: TRBV11-2; CDR3 protein: CATPGHPTESGYTF; CDR3 DNA: TGTGCCACCCCGGGACATCCGACGGAAAGCGGCTACACCTTC
J gene: TRBJ2-7; clone size: NA; D gene: TRBD2; V gene: TRBV5-8; CDR3 protein: CASSFSGGPLVAYEQYF; CDR3 DNA: TGTGCCAGCAGCTTTAGCGGGGGCCCTTTGGTGGCCTACGAGCAGTACTTC
J gene: TRBJ2-7; clone size: NA; D gene: NA; V gene: TRBV25-1; CDR3 protein: CASSTFGVHEQYF; CDR3 DNA: TGTGCCAGCAGTACATTCGGGGTCCACGAGCAGTACTTC
J gene: TRBJ1-6; clone size: few; D gene: TRBD1; V gene: TRBV6-5; CDR3 protein: CASRTGTANSPLHF; CDR3 DNA: TGTGCCAGCAGGACCGGGACAGCGAATTCACCCCTCCACTTT
J gene: TRBJ1-4; clone size: few; D gene: NA; V gene: TRBV5-4; CDR3 protein: CASSSDAEKLFF; CDR3 DNA: TGTGCCAGCAGCTCGGACGCTGAAAAACTGTTTTTT
J gene: TRBJ1-2; clone size: few; D gene: TRBD1; V gene: TRBV7-9; CDR3 protein: CASVRQGGNGYTF; CDR3 DNA: TGTGCCAGCGTCCGACAGGGGGGAAACGGCTACACCTTC
J gene: TRBJ2-7; clone size: NA; D gene: TRBD1; V gene: TRBV25-1; CDR3 protein: CASSDRTGRHEQYF; CDR3 DNA: TGTGCCAGCAGTGACCGGACAGGGAGGCACGAGCAGTACTTC
J gene: TRBJ1-1; clone size: few; D gene: NA; V gene: TRBV6-1; CDR3 protein: CASSNLGWTEAFF; CDR3 DNA: TGTGCCAGCAGCAACCTGGGGTGGACTGAAGCTTTCTTT
J gene: TRBJ1-1; clone size: NA; D gene: NA; V gene: TRBV6-1; CDR3 protein: CASRAGTTNTEAFF; CDR3 DNA: TGTGCCAGCAGGGCCGGGACAACGAACACTGAAGCTTTCTTT
J gene: TRBJ2-4; clone size: once; D gene: TRBD2; V gene: TRBV10-2; CDR3 protein: CASSDGGSANIQYF; CDR3 DNA: TGCGCCAGCAGTGATGGCGGGAGCGCGAACATTCAGTACTTC
J gene: TRBJ1-6; clone size: NA; D gene: NA; V gene: TRBV7-2; CDR3 protein: CASSLTIQGGNSPLHF; CDR3 DNA: TGTGCCAGCAGCTTAACAATACAGGGAGGGAATTCACCCCTCCACTTT
J gene: TRBJ1-2; clone size: NA; D gene: TRBD1; V gene: TRBV30; CDR3 protein: CAWSVGQGVNYGYTF; CDR3 DNA: TGTGCCTGGAGTGTAGGACAGGGCGTTAACTATGGCTACACCTTC
J gene: TRBJ1-2; clone size: NA; D gene: NA; V gene: TRBV5-4; CDR3 protein: CASSLGRQNYGYTF; CDR3 DNA: TGTGCCAGCAGCTTAGGGCGCCAAAACTATGGCTACACCTTC
J gene: TRBJ2-5; clone size: few; D gene: NA; V gene: TRBV5-1; CDR3 protein: CASWAPATETQYF; CDR3 DNA: TGCGCCAGCTGGGCCCCGGCCACGGAGACCCAGTACTTC
J gene: TRBJ2-2; clone size: NA; D gene: NA; V gene: TRBV6-1; CDR3 protein: CASSATVTGELFF; CDR3 DNA: TGTGCCAGCAGTGCGACAGTCACCGGGGAGCTGTTTTTT
J gene: TRBJ2-7; clone size: NA; D gene: TRBD2; V gene: TRBV28; CDR3 protein: CASSLKIAGAYEQYF; CDR3 DNA: TGTGCCAGCAGTTTAAAGATAGCGGGAGCCTACGAGCAGTACTTC
J gene: TRBJ2-3; clone size: NA; D gene: NA; V gene: TRBV9; CDR3 protein: CASSVGGKATDTQYF; CDR3 DNA: TGTGCCAGCAGCGTAGGCGGCAAAGCCACAGATACGCAGTATTTT
J gene: TRBJ2-5; clone size: NA; D gene: TRBD2; V gene: TRBV11-3; CDR3 protein: CASSTGLAGGGGETQYF; CDR3 DNA: TGTGCCAGCAGCACGGGACTAGCGGGGGGCGGGGGAGAGACCCAGTACTTC
J gene: TRBJ1-2; clone size: NA; D gene: TRBD1; V gene: TRBV13; CDR3 protein: CASSPRTGANYGYTF; CDR3 DNA: TGTGCCAGCAGCCCCCGGACAGGGGCTAACTATGGCTACACCTTC
J gene: TRBJ2-7; clone size: NA; D gene: NA; V gene: TRBV10-2; CDR3 protein: CASSEGRGPHEQYF; CDR3 DNA: TGCGCCAGCAGTGAGGGACGCGGACCACACGAGCAGTACTTC
J gene: TRBJ1-4; clone size: NA; D gene: NA; V gene: TRBV5-6; CDR3 protein: CASSLLPGNEKLFF; CDR3 DNA: TGTGCCAGCAGCTTGCTCCCAGGAAATGAAAAACTGTTTTTT
J gene: TRBJ2-7; clone size: NA; D gene: NA; V gene: TRBV18; CDR3 protein: CASSPIGGGGYEQYF; CDR3 DNA: TGTGCCAGCTCACCAATAGGAGGGGGCGGGTACGAGCAGTACTTC
J gene: TRBJ2-7; clone size: many; D gene: TRBD2; V gene: TRBV7-8; CDR3 protein: CASSLVAGGNFYEQYF; CDR3 DNA: TGTGCCAGCAGCTTAGTTGCGGGAGGGAATTTCTACGAGCAGTACTTC
J gene: TRBJ2-1; clone size: few; D gene: NA; V gene: TRBV29-1; CDR3 protein: CSVEDPGNKAFF; CDR3 DNA: TGCAGCGTTGAAGATCCAGGCAACAAGGCGTTCTTC
J gene: TRBJ2-5; clone size: NA; D gene: NA; V gene: TRBV7-6; CDR3 protein: CASSLIWRETQYF; CDR3 DNA: TGTGCCAGCAGCTTAATTTGGCGGGAGACCCAGTACTTC
J gene: TRBJ1-1; clone size: once; D gene: TRBD1; V gene: TRBV28; CDR3 protein: CASTGGRRNTEAFF; CDR3 DNA: TGTGCCAGCACAGGGGGGCGAAGGAACACTGAAGCTTTCTTT
J gene: TRBJ1-2; clone size: NA; D gene: NA; V gene: TRBV6-5; CDR3 protein: CASGRARGYTF; CDR3 DNA: TGTGCCAGCGGGAGGGCTCGCGGCTACACCTTC
J gene: TRBJ2-1; clone size: NA; D gene: TRBD2; V gene: TRBV11-2; CDR3 protein: CASSDLLAGGLGGEQFF; CDR3 DNA: TGTGCCAGCAGCGACCTCCTAGCGGGGGGTCTCGGGGGAGAGCAGTTCTTC
J gene: TRBJ1-5; clone size: NA; D gene: NA; V gene: TRBV2; CDR3 protein: CASSESGRNQPQHF; CDR3 DNA: TGTGCCAGCAGTGAATCGGGTCGCAATCAGCCCCAGCATTTT
J gene: TRBJ2-1; clone size: NA; D gene: TRBD2; V gene: TRBV11-3; CDR3 protein: CASSSGTSVYNEQFF; CDR3 DNA: TGTGCCAGCAGTTCCGGGACTAGCGTCTACAATGAGCAGTTCTTC
J gene: TRBJ2-3; clone size: few; D gene: TRBD2; V gene: TRBV2; CDR3 protein: CASRGLAGPRGDTQYF; CDR3 DNA: TGTGCCAGCAGGGGACTAGCGGGACCCAGGGGAGATACGCAGTATTTT
J gene: TRBJ1-3; clone size: few; D gene: NA; V gene: TRBV29-1; CDR3 protein: CSVATSSSGNTIYF; CDR3 DNA: TGCAGCGTTGCCACCTCTAGCTCTGGAAACACCATATATTTT
J gene: TRBJ1-1; clone size: NA; D gene: NA; V gene: TRBV30; CDR3 protein: CAWRSSTLNEAFF; CDR3 DNA: TGTGCCTGGAGATCCTCGACCCTTAATGAAGCTTTCTTT
J gene: TRBJ2-7; clone size: NA; D gene: NA; V gene: TRBV7-9; CDR3 protein: CASSFSGAPYEQYF; CDR3 DNA: TGTGCCAGCAGCTTCTCAGGGGCTCCCTACGAGCAGTACTTC
J gene: TRBJ2-7; clone size: NA; D gene: NA; V gene: TRBV7-2; CDR3 protein: CASSLGLSSSYEQYF; CDR3 DNA: TGTGCCAGCAGCTTAGGCCTTTCGAGCTCCTACGAGCAGTACTTC
J gene: TRBJ2-7; clone size: few; D gene: TRBD1; V gene: TRBV25-1; CDR3 protein: CASSEETGIHEQYF; CDR3 DNA: TGTGCCAGCAGTGAAGAGACAGGGATCCACGAGCAGTACTTC
J gene: TRBJ2-4; clone size: NA; D gene: NA; V gene: TRBV5-1; CDR3 protein: CASSPLDGALAKNIQYF; CDR3 DNA: TGCGCCAGCAGCCCCCTAGACGGTGCGCTAGCCAAAAACATTCAGTACTTC
J gene: TRBJ1-1; clone size: NA; D gene: NA; V gene: TRBV18; CDR3 protein: CASSPGTVGVTEAFF; CDR3 DNA: TGTGCCAGCTCACCGGGGACGGTCGGCGTCACTGAAGCTTTCTTT
J gene: TRBJ1-1; clone size: NA; D gene: NA; V gene: TRBV6-4; CDR3 protein: CASSAQPVGMNTEAFF; CDR3 DNA: TGTGCCAGCAGTGCGCAGCCAGTGGGAATGAACACTGAAGCTTTCTTT
J gene: TRBJ2-1; clone size: once; D gene: TRBD2; V gene: TRBV5-4; CDR3 protein: CASSLDPAGLAAYNEQFF; CDR3 DNA: TGTGCCAGCAGCTTGGACCCAGCGGGACTAGCGGCCTACAATGAGCAGTTCTTC
J gene: TRBJ1-2; clone size: NA; D gene: TRBD1; V gene: TRBV2; CDR3 protein: CASRDGTGGGYTF; CDR3 DNA: TGTGCCAGCAGAGACGGGACAGGTGGTGGCTACACCTTC
J gene: TRBJ1-1; clone size: once; D gene: NA; V gene: TRBV9; CDR3 protein: CASSVHGNTEAFF; CDR3 DNA: TGTGCCAGCAGCGTACACGGGAACACTGAAGCTTTCTTT
J gene: TRBJ2-1; clone size: NA; D gene: NA; V gene: TRBV4-2; CDR3 protein: CASSPGEGANEQFF; CDR3 DNA: TGTGCCAGCAGCCCGGGGGAGGGGGCAAATGAGCAGTTCTTC
J gene: TRBJ1-1; clone size: NA; D gene: TRBD1; V gene: TRBV30; CDR3 protein: CAWFVRGRSVNTEAFF; CDR3 DNA: TGTGCCTGGTTTGTCAGGGGGCGATCCGTGAACACTGAAGCTTTCTTT
J gene: TRBJ2-1; clone size: NA; D gene: TRBD1; V gene: TRBV29-1; CDR3 protein: CSVGQGAVNEQFF; CDR3 DNA: TGCAGCGTTGGACAGGGGGCCGTCAATGAGCAGTTCTTC
J gene: TRBJ1-2; clone size: NA; D gene: NA; V gene: TRBV28; CDR3 protein: CASSLSRGTNYGYTF; CDR3 DNA: TGTGCCAGCAGTTTATCCAGGGGCACAAACTATGGCTACACCTTC
J gene: TRBJ2-1; clone size: NA; D gene: NA; V gene: TRBV28; CDR3 protein: CASSLPGKPTYNEQFF; CDR3 DNA: TGTGCCAGCAGCCTCCCGGGAAAACCTACCTACAATGAGCAGTTCTTC
J gene: TRBJ1-2; clone size: many; D gene: NA; V gene: TRBV7-9; CDR3 protein: CASVYGYTF; CDR3 DNA: TGTGCCAGTGTTTATGGCTACACCTTC
J gene: TRBJ2-6; clone size: NA; D gene: TRBD2; V gene: TRBV5-1; CDR3 protein: CASSLEALAAGANVLTF; CDR3 DNA: TGCGCCAGCAGCTTGGAGGCGCTAGCGGCAGGGGCCAACGTCCTGACTTTC
J gene: TRBJ1-4; clone size: once; D gene: TRBD1; V gene: TRBV30; CDR3 protein: CAWIRRDRGNEKLFF; CDR3 DNA: TGTGCCTGGATCCGCCGGGACAGGGGAAACGAAAAACTGTTTTTT